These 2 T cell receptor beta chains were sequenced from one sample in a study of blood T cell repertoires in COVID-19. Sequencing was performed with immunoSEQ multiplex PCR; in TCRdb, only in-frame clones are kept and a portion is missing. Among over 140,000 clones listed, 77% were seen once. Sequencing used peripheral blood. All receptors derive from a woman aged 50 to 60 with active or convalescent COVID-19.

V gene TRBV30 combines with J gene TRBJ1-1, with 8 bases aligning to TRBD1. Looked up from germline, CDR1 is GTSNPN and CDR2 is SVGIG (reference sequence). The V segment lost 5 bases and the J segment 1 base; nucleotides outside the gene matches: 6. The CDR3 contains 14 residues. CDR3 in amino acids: CAWYFGTGNTEAFF. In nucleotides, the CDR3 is TGTGCCTGGTACTTCGGGACAGGGAACACTGAAGCTTTCTTT.

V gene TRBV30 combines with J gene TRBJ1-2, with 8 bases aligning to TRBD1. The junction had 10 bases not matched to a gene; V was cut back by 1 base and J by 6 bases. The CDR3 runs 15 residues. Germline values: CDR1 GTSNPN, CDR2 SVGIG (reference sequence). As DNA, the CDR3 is TGTGCCTGGAGTGCCGGACAGGGTGGGAGGAATGGCTACACCTTC. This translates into CAWSAGQGGRNGYTF.